This T cell receptor beta chain originates from a study of graft-versus-host responses after intestinal transplantation (dated by TCRdb to the early 2020s). Describing the broader study: Multivisceral, liver-intestinal, or isolated intestinal transplants were received by the recipients. Anti-thymocyte globulin induction was given to all recipients, followed by maintenance tacrolimus and steroids for about 3 years. After intestinal transplantation, graft-versus-host and host-versus-graft alloreactive T cell clones in the graft, circulation and bone marrow were tracked using bulk TCR-beta CDR3 sequencing. Alloreactive clones were identified by sequencing pre-transplant mixed lymphocyte reaction products and comparing them with unstimulated pre-transplant donor and recipient T cells. Of the 20 to 25 intestinal transplant recipients enrolled in the cohort, one of whom was a retransplant, a few patients without pretransplant specimens were excluded. Donor T cell macrochimerism was defined as a peak of at least 4% donor T cells among recipient peripheral blood mononuclear cells. Instead of going to the commercial service, samples from a few later patients were sequenced in-house on an Illumina MiSeq and processed with MiXCR.

The time point label, as the study defines it: cells obtained before transplantation from donor or recipient. CD3+CD4+ and CD3+CD8+ populations were FACS-sorted from unstimulated pre-transplant donor and recipient cells taken from spleen or lymph nodes. The CDR3, cysteine through phenylalanine, is 17 amino acids long. Only CDR3 DNA is held: 51 bases, read in frame from base 1. Based on the germline V gene, the CDR1 and CDR2 sequences are MGHRA and YSYEKL. V is clipped by 4 bases and J by 0 bases, and the sequence between their germline boundaries is 15 bases long. What the authors observed across the whole study: Conclusions were limited by the relatively low number and heterogeneity of intestinal transplant patients. Peak levels of circulating GvH clones were associated with declines in HvG clones early after transplant. High GvH to HvG T cell clonal ratios were observed in the allografts of patients with donor T cell macrochimerism. GvH clones turned up in recipient bone marrow, with some appearing earlier in ileal mucosa or blood, a pattern consistent with an intestinal mucosal origin.

Turning to this clone: Its antigen is currently not known. No much larger clone exists at a distance of one base, and base qualities are not known.

The library was obtained by the immunoSEQ multiplex PCR assay. For most patients, genomic DNA was isolated with the Qiagen DNeasy Blood and Tissue Kit and sent frozen to Adaptive Biotechnologies for TCR sequencing. For most patients, high-throughput TCR-beta CDR3 sequencing of genomic DNA was performed by Adaptive Biotechnologies. On the study's bioinformatics: TCR sequencing data were retrieved from Adaptive's ImmunoSEQ software for 15 to 20 patients, whereas three other patients were processed with MiXCR and VDJtools. To correct CD4 versus CD8 sorting errors, any sequence found in both subsets at a frequency ratio below 5:1 was removed. CDR3 nucleotide sequences shared by donor and recipient were removed because the origin of these sequences could not be assigned. At least 2-fold expansion over unstimulated cells and a minimum CFSE-low frequency of 0.002% (template counts) or 0.001% (read counts) were required for clones to be classified as alloreactive. Clones were considered mappable if detected in sequenced pre-transplant spleen, lymph node, or MLR CFSE-low populations of the donor or recipient. Cumulative frequency of alloreactive clones was calculated as a percentage of all sequences weighted by copy number. TCRdb provides this immuneACCESS table in a form limited to in-frame rearrangements. Some clones are lacking; in checked studies, under half of them reflect an unresolved V gene, and why the rest are absent is not known. D and trimming come from the DNA, and the V and J calls and clone size come from that table. This sample lists about 84,000 clones; around 90% were detected once. The ten largest make up under 0.4% of the sample.

The source was unstimulated CD4+ T cells sorted from spleen or lymph node cells, collected before transplant. The TCR originated in a human donor who was the organ donor for an intestinal transplant. In this chain, TRBV4-1 is recombined with TRBJ2-2; TRBD2 is possibly the D segment (7 matching bases). The sequenced DNA: TGCGCCAGCAGCCCAACGGGGGGCTTCACGAACACCGGGGAGCTGTTTTTT. Its coded protein is CASSPTGGFTNTGELFF.